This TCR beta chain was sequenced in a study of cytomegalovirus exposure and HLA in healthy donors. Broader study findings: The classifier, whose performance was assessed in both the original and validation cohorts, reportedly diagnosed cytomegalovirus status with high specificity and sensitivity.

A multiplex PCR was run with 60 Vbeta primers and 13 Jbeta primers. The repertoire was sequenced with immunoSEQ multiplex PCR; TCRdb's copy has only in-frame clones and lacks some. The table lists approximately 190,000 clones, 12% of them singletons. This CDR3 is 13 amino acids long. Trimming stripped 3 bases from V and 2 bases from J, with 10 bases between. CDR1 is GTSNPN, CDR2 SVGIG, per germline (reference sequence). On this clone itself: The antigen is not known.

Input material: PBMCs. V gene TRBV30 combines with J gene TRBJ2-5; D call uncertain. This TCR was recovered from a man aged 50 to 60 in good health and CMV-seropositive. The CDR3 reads CAWSVGSQETQYF. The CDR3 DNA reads TGTGCCTGGAGCGTGGGCAGTCAAGAGACCCAGTACTTC.